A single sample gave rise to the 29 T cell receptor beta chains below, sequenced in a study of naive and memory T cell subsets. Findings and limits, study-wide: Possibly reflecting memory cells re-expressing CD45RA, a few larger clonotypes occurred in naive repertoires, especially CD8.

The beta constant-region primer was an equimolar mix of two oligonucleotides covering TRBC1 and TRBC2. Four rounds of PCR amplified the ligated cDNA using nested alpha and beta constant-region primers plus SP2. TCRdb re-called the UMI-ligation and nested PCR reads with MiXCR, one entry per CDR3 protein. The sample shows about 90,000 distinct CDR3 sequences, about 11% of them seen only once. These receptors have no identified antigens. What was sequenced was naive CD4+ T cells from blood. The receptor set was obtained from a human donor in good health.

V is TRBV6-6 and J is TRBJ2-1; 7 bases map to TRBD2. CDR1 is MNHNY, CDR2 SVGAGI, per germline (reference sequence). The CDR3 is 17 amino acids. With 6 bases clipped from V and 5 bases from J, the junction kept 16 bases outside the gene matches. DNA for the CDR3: TGTGCCAGCAGCCCCTCGGTGGCGAAGCGGGGTAACAATGAGCAGTTCTTC. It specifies CASSPSVAKRGNNEQFF.

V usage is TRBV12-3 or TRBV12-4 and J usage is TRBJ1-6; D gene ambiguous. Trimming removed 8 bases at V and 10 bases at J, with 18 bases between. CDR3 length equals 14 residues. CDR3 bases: TGTGCCAGCGCCCAAAGGACGGATCAATCACCCCTCCACTTT. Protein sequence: CASAQRTDQSPLHF.

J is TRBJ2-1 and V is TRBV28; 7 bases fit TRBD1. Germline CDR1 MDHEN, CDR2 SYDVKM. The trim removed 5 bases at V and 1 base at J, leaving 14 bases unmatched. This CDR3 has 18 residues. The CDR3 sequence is CASSPRQGGSWSYNEQFF. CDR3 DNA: TGTGCCAGCAGTCCCCGACAGGGTGGCAGTTGGTCCTACAATGAGCAGTTCTTC. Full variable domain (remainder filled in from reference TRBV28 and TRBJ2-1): DVKVTQSSRYLVKRTGEKVFLECVQDMDHENMFWYRQDPGLGLRLIYFSYDVKMKEKGDIPEGYSVSREKKERFSLILESASTNQTSMYLCASSPRQGGSWSYNEQFFGPGTRLTVL.

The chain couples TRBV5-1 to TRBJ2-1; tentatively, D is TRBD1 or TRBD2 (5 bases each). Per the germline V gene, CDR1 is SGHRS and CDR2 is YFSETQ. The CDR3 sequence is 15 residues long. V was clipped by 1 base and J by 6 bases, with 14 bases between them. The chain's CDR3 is CASSLPGTGSNEQFF. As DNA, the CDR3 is TGCGCCAGCAGCTTGCCGGGGACGGGATCCAATGAGCAGTTCTTC.

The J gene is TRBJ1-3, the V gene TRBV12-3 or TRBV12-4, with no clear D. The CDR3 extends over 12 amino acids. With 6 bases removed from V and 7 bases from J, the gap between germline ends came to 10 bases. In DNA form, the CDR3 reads TGTGCCAGCAGGAGCCTCGGGAACACCATATATTTT. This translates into CASRSLGNTIYF.

The CDR3 region is CASSLSSTRETQYF. The CDR3, as DNA: TGTGCCAGCAGTTTAAGTTCCACACGAGAGACCCAGTACTTC. The chain recombines TRBV28 with TRBJ2-5; no clear D. This CDR3 has 14 amino acids. CDR1 is MDHEN and CDR2 is SYDVKM in the germline V gene. The V gene lost 2 bases and the J gene lost 4 bases, with 11 bases spanning the gap. The full variable domain, completed using reference TRBV28 and TRBJ2-5, is DVKVTQSSRYLVKRTGEKVFLECVQDMDHENMFWYRQDPGLGLRLIYFSYDVKMKEKGDIPEGYSVSREKKERFSLILESASTNQTSMYLCASSLSSTRETQYFGPGTRLLVL.

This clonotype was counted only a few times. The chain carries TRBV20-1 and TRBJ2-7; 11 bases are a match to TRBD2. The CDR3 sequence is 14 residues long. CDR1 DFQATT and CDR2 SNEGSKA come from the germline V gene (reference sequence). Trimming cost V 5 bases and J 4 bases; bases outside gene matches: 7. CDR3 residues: CSAPRLAGLYEQYF. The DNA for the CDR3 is TGCAGTGCTCCCAGACTAGCGGGACTTTACGAGCAGTACTTC.

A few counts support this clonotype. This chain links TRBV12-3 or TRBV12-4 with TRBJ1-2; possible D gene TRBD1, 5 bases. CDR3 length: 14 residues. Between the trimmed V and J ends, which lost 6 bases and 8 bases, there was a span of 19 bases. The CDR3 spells CASRPQGISSGYTF. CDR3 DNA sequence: TGTGCCAGCAGACCTCAGGGTATTAGTAGCGGCTACACCTTC.

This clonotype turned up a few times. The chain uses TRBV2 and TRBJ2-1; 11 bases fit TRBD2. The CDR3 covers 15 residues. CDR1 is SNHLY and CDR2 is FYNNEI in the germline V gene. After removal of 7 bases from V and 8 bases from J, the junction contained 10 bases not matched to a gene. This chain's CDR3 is CASTSSGGAIDEQFF. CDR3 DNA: TGTGCCAGCACGAGTAGCGGGGGGGCCATCGATGAGCAGTTCTTC.

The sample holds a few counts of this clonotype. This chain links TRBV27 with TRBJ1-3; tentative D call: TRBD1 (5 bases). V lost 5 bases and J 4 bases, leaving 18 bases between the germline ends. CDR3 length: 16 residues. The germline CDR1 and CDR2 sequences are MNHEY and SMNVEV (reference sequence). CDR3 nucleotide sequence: TGTGCCAGCAGTATTACAGGAAATCGCCAAGGAAACACCATATATTTT. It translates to CASSITGNRQGNTIYF.

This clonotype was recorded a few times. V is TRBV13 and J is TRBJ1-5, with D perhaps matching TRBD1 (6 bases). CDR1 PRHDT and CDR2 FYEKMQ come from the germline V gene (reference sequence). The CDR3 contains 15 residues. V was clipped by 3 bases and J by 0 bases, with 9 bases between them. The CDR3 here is CASSFSRGSNQPQHF. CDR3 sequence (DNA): TGTGCCAGCAGCTTTAGCAGGGGTAGCAATCAGCCCCAGCATTTT.

As DNA, the CDR3 is TGTGCCAGCAGCACCCGGGGACCTTACAATGAGCAGTTCTTC. Its protein is CASSTRGPYNEQFF. V is TRBV7-6 and J is TRBJ2-1, with D perhaps given as TRBD1 or TRBD2 (5 bases each). V lost 5 bases to trimming and J lost 4 bases, with 12 bases between them. CDR1 is SGHVS and CDR2 is FNYEAQ in the germline V gene. CDR3 length: 14 amino acids.

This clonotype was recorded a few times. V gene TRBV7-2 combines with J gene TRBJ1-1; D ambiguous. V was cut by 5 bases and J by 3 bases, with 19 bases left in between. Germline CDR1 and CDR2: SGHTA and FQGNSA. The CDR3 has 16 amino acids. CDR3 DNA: TGTGCCAGCAGCCTAGATAGTGGGCTAAGGGACACTGAAGCTTTCTTT. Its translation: CASSLDSGLRDTEAFF.

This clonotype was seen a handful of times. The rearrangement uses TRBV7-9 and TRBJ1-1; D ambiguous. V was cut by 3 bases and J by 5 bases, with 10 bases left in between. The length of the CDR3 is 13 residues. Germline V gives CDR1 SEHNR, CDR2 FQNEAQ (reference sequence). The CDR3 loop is CASSFPGQTEAFF. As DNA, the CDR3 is TGTGCCAGCAGCTTCCCAGGCCAGACTGAAGCTTTCTTT.

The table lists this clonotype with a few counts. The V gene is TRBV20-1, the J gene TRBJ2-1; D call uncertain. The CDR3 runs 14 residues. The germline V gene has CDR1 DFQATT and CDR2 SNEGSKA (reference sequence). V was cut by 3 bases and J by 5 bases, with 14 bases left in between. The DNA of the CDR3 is TGCAGTGCTAGGACCGTGGTGCCCAACAATGAGCAGTTCTTC. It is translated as CSARTVVPNNEQFF.

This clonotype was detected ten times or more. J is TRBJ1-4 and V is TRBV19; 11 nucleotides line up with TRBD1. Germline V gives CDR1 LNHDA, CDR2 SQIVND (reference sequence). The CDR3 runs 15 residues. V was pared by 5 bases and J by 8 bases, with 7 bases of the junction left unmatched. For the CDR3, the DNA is TGTGCCAGTAGTCTAGCCGGGACAGGGGGGGAAAAACTGTTTTTT. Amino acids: CASSLAGTGGEKLFF.

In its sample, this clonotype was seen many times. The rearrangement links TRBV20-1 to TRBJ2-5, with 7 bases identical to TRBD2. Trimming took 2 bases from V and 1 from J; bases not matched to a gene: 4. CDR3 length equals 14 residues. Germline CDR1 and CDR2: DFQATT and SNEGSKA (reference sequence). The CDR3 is CSARSREGQETQYF. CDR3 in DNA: TGCAGTGCTAGATCCAGGGAGGGCCAAGAGACCCAGTACTTC.

The CDR3 DNA reads TGTGCCAGCAGTGAACAGGGGGTTGGCCGGACTGAAGCTTTCTTT. Translated, it gives CASSEQGVGRTEAFF. This chain links TRBV7-2 with TRBJ1-1; 8 bases are a match to TRBD1. The CDR3 has 15 amino acids. The ends lost 6 bases at V and 5 bases at J; junction bases unmatched: 11. Germline V gene sequence: CDR1 SGHTA, CDR2 FQGNSA.

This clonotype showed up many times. The CDR3 here is CASSSYPTGYSNQPQHF. CDR3 bases: TGTGCCAGCAGCTCTTACCCGACAGGGTATAGCAATCAGCCCCAGCATTTT. The rearrangement joins TRBV7-2 to TRBJ1-5; TRBD1 matches 7 bases. J gave up 0 bases and V 4 bases, and 9 bases lay outside the gene matches. CDR1 SGHTA and CDR2 FQGNSA come from the germline V gene. This CDR3 has 17 residues.

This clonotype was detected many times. The DNA of the CDR3 is TGTGCCAGCAGCTTAGTGACAGAACGAACCGGGGAGCTGTTTTTT. It is translated as CASSLVTERTGELFF. The genes are TRBV7-9 and TRBJ2-2, with a tentative D call TRBD1 (5 bases). The V gene lost 1 base and the J gene lost 5 bases, with 11 bases spanning the gap. CDR1 and CDR2 from the germline V gene are SEHNR and FQNEAQ (reference sequence). This CDR3 spans 15 amino acids.

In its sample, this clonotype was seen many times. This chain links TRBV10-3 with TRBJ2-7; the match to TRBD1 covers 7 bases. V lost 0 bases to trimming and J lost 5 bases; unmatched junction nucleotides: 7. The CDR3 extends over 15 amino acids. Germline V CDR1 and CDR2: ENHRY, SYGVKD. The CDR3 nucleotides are TGTGCCATCAGTGAGTCGCAGACAGGGAAGGACGAGCAGTACTTC. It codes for CAISESQTGKDEQYF.

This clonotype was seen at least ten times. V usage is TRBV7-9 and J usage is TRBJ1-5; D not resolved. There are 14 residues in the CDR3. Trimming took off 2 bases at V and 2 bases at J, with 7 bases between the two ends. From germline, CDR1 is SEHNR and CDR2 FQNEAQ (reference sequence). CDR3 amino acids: CASSLQGGNQPQHF. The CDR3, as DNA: TGTGCCAGCAGCTTACAAGGCGGCAATCAGCCCCAGCATTTT.

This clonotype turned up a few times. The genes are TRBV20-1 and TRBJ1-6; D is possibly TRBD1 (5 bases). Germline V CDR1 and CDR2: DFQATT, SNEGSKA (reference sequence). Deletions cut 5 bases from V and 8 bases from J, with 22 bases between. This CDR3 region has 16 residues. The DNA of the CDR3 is TGCAGTGCTTCCCCGGGGCAAGGGGCTTCAGATTCACCCCTCCACTTT. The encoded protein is CSASPGQGASDSPLHF.

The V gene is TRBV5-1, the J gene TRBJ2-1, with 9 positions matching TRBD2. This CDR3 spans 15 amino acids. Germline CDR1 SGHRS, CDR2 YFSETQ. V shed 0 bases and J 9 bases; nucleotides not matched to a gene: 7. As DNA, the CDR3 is TGCGCCAGCAGCTTGGTGACTAGCGGACACTCTGAGCAGTTCTTC. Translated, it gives CASSLVTSGHSEQFF.

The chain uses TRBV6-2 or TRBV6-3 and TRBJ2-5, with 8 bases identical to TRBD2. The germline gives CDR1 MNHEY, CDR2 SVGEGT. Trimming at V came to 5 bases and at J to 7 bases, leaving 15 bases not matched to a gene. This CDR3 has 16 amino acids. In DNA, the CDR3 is TGTGCCAGCAGTCCCCAGACTAGCGCCATTCGTGGGACCCAGTACTTC. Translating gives CASSPQTSAIRGTQYF.

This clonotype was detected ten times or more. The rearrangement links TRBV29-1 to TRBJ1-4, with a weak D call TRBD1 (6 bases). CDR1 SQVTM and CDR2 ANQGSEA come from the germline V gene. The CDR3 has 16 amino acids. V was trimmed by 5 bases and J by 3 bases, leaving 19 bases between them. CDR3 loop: CSVTAGVDRANEKLFF. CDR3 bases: TGCAGCGTTACCGCAGGGGTGGATCGGGCTAATGAAAAACTGTTTTTT.

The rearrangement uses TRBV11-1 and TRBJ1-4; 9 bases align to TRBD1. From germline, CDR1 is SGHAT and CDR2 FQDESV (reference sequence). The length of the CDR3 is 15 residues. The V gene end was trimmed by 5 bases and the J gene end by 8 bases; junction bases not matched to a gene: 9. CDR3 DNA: TGTGCCAGCAGCGACCGGGGACAGGGTTGGGAAAAACTGTTTTTT. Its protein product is CASSDRGQGWEKLFF.

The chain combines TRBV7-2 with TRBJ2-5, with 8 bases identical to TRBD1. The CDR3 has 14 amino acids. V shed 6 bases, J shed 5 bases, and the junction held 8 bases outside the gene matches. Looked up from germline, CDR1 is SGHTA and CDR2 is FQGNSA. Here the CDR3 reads CASRPNRGKETQYF. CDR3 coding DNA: TGTGCCAGCAGACCGAACAGGGGGAAGGAGACCCAGTACTTC.

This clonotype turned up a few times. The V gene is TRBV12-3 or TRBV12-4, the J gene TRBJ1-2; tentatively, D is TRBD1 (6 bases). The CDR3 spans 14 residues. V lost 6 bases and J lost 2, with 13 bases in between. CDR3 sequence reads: CASRIGQRNYGYTF. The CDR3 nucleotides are TGTGCCAGCAGAATCGGACAGAGAAACTATGGCTACACCTTC.